This TCR beta chain came from a study of Graves' ophthalmopathy and Graves' hyperthyroidism. About the research overall: Hyperthyroidism counted as stable given no ophthalmopathy within 18 months of follow-up. Whole-study findings and limits: Ophthalmopathy progression cases were predicted by the model with about 70% sensitivity and approximately 76% specificity.

A few counts support this clonotype. Its antigen is unidentified. V was pared by 0 bases and J by 1 base, with 15 bases between. The V gene's germline CDR1 is LGHNA and CDR2 YSLEER. The CDR3 contains 18 residues. RNA transcripts yielded amplified TCR beta CDR3 regions. RT-PCR with HTBI primers came first, then second-round multiplex PCR. Each CDR3 protein gets one entry after TCRdb re-called the multiplex PCR reads with MiXCR. Here the sample spans some 1.1 million distinct CDR3 sequences, less than 45% being singletons. Clinical symptoms, serum thyroxine, TRAb, thyroid ultrasound and orbital computed tomography formed the basis of diagnosis.

The sample comprised peripheral blood or thyroid tissue (not recorded which). The TCR sequence derives from an adult man with Graves' hyperthyroidism. The chain recombines TRBV4-3 with TRBJ2-2; D may be TRBD2 (7 bases). CDR3 amino acids: CASSQDLRGAKNTGELFF. CDR3 in DNA: TGCGCCAGCAGCCAAGATCTCCGGGGGGCAAAGAACACCGGGGAGCTGTTTTTT.